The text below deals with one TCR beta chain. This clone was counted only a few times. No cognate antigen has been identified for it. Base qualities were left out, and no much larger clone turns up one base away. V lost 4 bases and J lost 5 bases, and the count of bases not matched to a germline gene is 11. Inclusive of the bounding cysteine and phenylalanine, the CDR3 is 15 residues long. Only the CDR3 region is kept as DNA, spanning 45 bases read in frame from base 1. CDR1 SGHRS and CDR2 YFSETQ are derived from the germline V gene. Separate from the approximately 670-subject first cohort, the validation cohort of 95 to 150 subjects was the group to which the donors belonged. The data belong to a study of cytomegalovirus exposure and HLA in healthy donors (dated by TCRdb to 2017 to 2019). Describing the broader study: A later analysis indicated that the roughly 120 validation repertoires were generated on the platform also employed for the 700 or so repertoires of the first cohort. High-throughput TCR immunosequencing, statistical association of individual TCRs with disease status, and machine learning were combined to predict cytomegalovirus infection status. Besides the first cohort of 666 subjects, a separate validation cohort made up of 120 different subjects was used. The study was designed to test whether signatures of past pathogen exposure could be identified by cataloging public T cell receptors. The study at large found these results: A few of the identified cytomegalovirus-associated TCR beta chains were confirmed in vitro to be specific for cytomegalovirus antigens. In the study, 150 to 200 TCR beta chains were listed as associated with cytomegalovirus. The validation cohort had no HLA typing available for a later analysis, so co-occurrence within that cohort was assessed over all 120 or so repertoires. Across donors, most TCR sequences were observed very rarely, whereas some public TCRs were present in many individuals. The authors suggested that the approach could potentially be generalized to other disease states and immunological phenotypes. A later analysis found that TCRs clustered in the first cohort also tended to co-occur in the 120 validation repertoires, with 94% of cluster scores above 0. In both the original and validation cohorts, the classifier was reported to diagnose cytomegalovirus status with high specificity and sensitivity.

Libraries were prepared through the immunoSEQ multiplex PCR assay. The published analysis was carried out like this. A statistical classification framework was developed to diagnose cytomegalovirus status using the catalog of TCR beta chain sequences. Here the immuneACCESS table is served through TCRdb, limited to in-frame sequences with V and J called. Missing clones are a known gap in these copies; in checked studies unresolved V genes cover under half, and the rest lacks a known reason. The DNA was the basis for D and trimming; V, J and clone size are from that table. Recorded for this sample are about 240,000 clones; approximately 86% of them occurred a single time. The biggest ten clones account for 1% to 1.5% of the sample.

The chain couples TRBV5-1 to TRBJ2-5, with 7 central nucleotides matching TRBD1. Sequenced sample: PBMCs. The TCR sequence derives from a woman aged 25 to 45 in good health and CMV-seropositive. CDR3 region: CASSTTLTGWETQYF. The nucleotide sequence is TGCGCCAGCAGCACTACCTTGACAGGGTGGGAGACCCAGTACTTC.